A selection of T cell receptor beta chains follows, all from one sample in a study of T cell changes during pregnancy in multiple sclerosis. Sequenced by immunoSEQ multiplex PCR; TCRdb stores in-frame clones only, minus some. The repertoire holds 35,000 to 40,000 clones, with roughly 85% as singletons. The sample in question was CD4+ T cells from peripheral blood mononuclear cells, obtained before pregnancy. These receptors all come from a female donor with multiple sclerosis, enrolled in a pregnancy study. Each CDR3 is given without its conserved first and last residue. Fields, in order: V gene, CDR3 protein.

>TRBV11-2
ASSTGTGLGPQH
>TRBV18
ASSPSSGQETQY
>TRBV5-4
ASSFSSGRALYEQY
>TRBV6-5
ASSYDSSSKRGWAF
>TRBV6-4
ASSPGWGPSYEQY
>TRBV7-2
ASSGDFGPAEQY
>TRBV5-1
ASSSLLLAGVGTDTQY
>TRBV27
ASGRTGNRVNTIY
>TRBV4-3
ASKDRADTQY
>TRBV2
ASSARQGAAKNIQY
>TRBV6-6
ASSEGHAYEQY
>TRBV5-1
ASSLPGHPLAKNIQY
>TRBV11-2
ASSSRTGGYEQY
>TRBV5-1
ASSLFTSGGTYNEQF
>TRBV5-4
ASSLAGATDTQY
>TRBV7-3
ASSLLDGGEQY
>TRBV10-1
ASSSILGQGKVGEF
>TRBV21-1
ASSKVEGGSYEQY
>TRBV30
AWSLSYGYT
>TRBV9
ASSVGSLAGGLDEQY
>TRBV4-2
ASSQEKDRGYEQY
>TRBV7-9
AGLTLTEAGEKLF
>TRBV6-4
ASSYGSQPNTEAF
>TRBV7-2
ASSPDRGLNYGYT
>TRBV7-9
ASSFRGGDGYT
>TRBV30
AWRDGTSGSVYNEQF
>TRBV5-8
ASSLGLQGVSYEQY
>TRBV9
ASSPRTSGTIEQY
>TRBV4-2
ASSQDGQGGRNTIY
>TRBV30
AWSVPGPTEAF
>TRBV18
ASSLAGGFEGYGYT
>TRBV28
ASSTVLAGGDEQY
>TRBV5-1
ASSPRTGSKETQY
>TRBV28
ASSPYSAPERVYEQY
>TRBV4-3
ASSHEGGPNGELF
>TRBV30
AWTRGGTSSYEQY
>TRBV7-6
ASSPRQLQETQY
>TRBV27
ASSFGQGAGGYT
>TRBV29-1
SAGGAGQGNEKLF
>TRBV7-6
ASSRGQGQTQY
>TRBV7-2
ASSVDRGNQPQH
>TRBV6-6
ASSSQGAAVDTEAF
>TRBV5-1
ASSLDGDSSGYT
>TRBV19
ASSGGRAFSTDTQY